Shown below are 5 T cell receptor beta chains from a single sample sequenced in a study of blood T cells in healthy people across ages. Combining a sample-barcoded 5' primer with a J-beta primer mix, a second PCR ran for about 6 to 12 cycles. TCRdb recomputed calls from the 5' RACE reads with MiXCR, one row per CDR3 protein. Of roughly 1,300,000 distinct CDR3 sequences in the sample, approximately 63% are singletons; the top ten hold roughly 6.3%. The sample was blood. The source of these receptors is a man between 18 and 29 years old in good health.

The rearrangement joins TRBV6-5 to TRBJ2-7; 8 nucleotides agree with TRBD2. Germline CDR1 is MNHEY and CDR2 is SVGAGI. The J segment lost 1 base and the V segment lost 2 bases, leaving 4 bases of the junction unmatched. The CDR3 spans 15 residues. The CDR3 reads CASSYRQRGSYEQYF. CDR3 nucleotides: TGTGCCAGCAGTTACCGTCAGCGGGGGTCCTACGAGCAGTACTTC.

The V gene is TRBV20-1, the J gene TRBJ2-5; no definite D call. Germline loops: CDR1 DFQATT, CDR2 SNEGSKA (reference sequence). Trimming shortened V by 6 bases and J by 5 bases, and 13 bases separated the two germline ends. The CDR3 has 12 amino acids. CDR3 nucleotides: TGCAGTGCCCAACCGATCGGGGAGACCCAGTACTTC. It yields the protein CSAQPIGETQYF.

The chain links TRBV7-2 to TRBJ2-1; TRBD2 agrees at 11 bases. The better agreement between TRBJ2-7 and the DNA end casts doubt on the J call. Germline-derived CDR1 and CDR2 are SGHTA and FQGNSA. This CDR3 spans 16 amino acids. The CDR3 bases are TGTGCCAGCAGCTGGGGACTAGCGGATAGCTACAATGAGCAGTACTTC. Translation gives CASSWGLADSYNEQYF.

The chain carries TRBV14 and TRBJ1-6; D ambiguous. CDR3 length: 14 residues. V lost 5 bases to trimming and J lost 14 bases, with 19 bases between them. The germline gives CDR1 SGHDN, CDR2 FVKESK. The CDR3: CASSFPTSAFTLHF. DNA for the CDR3: TGTGCCAGCAGCTTTCCGACGTCAGCGTTCACCCTCCACTTT.

This rearrangement joins TRBV7-9 to TRBJ1-1, with no clear D. V was trimmed by 2 bases and J by 1 base, leaving 14 bases between them. The V gene's germline CDR1 is SEHNR and CDR2 FQNEAQ (reference sequence). The CDR3 has 16 amino acids. The CDR3 here is CASSLLGQGGNTEAFF. DNA for the CDR3: TGTGCCAGCAGCTTATTGGGCCAAGGTGGGAACACTGAAGCTTTCTTT. Looking up the rest from reference TRBV7-9 and TRBJ1-1 gives the full variable domain: DTGVSQNPRHKITKRGQNVTFRCDPISEHNRLYWYRQTLGQGPEFLTYFQNEAQLEKSRLLSDRFSAERPKGSFSTLEIQRTEQGDSAMYLCASSLLGQGGNTEAFFGQGTRLTVV.